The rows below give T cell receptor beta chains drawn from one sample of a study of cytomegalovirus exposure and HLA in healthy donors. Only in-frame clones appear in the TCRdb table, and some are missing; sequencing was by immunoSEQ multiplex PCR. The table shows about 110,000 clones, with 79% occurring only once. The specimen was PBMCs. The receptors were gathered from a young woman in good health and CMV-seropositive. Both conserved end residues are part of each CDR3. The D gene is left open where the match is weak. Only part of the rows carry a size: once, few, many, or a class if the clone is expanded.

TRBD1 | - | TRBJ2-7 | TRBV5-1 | TGCGCCAGCAGCTTACAAACCGGGACAGAGTTTAGCTCCTACGAGCAGTACTTC | CASSLQTGTEFSSYEQYF
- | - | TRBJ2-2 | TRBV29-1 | TGCAGCGTTGGACTAGGCACCGGGGAGCTGTTTTTT | CSVGLGTGELFF
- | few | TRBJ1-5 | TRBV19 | TGTGCCACCTCGGATGGGGGGGGCGAAGGCAATCAGCCCCAGCATTTT | CATSDGGGEGNQPQHF
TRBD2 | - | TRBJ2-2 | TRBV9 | TGTGCCAGCACCCCCACTACCGGGACTAGCGGCGGGTCCGGGGAGCTGTTTTTT | CASTPTTGTSGGSGELFF
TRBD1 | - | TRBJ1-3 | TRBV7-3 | TGTGCCAGCAGCGCTGGACAGGAGGGAAACACCATATATTTT | CASSAGQEGNTIYF
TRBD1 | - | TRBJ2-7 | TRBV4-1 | TGCGCCAGCAGCCAAGACGGAACAGGGGCCGAGCAGTACTTC | CASSQDGTGAEQYF
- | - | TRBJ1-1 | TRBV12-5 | TGTGCTAGTGGTTTATTAACTGAAGCTTTCTTT | CASGLLTEAFF
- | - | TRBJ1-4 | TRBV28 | TGTGCCAGCAGAGGGACAATAGGTTATGAAAAACTGTTTTTT | CASRGTIGYEKLFF
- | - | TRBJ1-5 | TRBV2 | TGTGCCAGCAGTGCGGGACAAGGAAATCAGCCCCAGCATTTT | CASSAGQGNQPQHF
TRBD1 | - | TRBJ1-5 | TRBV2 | TGTGCCAGCAGTTTACAGGGGGGTCAGCCCCAGCATTTT | CASSLQGGQPQHF
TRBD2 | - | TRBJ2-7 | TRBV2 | TGTGCCAGCCAGCTAGCGGGAGTTGTAGACGAGCAGTACTTC | CASQLAGVVDEQYF
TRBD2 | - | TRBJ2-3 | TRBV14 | TGTGCCAGCAGCCATCGACTAGCGGGAGGCACTGATACGCAGTATTTT | CASSHRLAGGTDTQYF
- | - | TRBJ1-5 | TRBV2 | TGTGCCAGTCGGACATCGGAGGGACCCCAGCATTTT | CASRTSEGPQHF
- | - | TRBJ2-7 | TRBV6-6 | TGTGCCAGCAGTTACCGGGACATACTCCCCTACGAGCAGTACTTC | CASSYRDILPYEQYF
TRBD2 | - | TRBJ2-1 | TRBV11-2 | TGTGCCAGCAGCGGGGGACTAGCGGGAGGAGGGTACAATGAGCAGTTCTTC | CASSGGLAGGGYNEQFF
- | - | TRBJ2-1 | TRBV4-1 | TGCGCCAGCAGCGACCGGAGCCTCTCCTACAATGAGCAGTTCTTC | CASSDRSLSYNEQFF
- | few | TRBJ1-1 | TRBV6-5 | TGTGCCAGTCTCCGGGGGACTGAAGCTTTCTTT | CASLRGTEAFF
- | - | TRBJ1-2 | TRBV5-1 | TGCGCCAGCAGCTTCGCAGGGACTAAGGGCTACACCTTC | CASSFAGTKGYTF
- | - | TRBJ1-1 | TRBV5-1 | TGCGCCAGCAGCTGGGCACAGAGGAACACTGAAGCTTTCTTT | CASSWAQRNTEAFF
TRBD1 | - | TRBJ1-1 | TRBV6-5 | TGTGCCAGCAGTCGAGGGACAGAGACTGAAGCTTTCTTT | CASSRGTETEAFF
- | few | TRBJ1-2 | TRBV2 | TGTGCCAGCAGCCCGGAGGAGGGGTTGAATGGCTACACCTTC | CASSPEEGLNGYTF
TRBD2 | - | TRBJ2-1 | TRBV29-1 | TGCAGCGTTGGGGGGGGTCTAGCGGGATTAAATGAGCAGTTCTTC | CSVGGGLAGLNEQFF